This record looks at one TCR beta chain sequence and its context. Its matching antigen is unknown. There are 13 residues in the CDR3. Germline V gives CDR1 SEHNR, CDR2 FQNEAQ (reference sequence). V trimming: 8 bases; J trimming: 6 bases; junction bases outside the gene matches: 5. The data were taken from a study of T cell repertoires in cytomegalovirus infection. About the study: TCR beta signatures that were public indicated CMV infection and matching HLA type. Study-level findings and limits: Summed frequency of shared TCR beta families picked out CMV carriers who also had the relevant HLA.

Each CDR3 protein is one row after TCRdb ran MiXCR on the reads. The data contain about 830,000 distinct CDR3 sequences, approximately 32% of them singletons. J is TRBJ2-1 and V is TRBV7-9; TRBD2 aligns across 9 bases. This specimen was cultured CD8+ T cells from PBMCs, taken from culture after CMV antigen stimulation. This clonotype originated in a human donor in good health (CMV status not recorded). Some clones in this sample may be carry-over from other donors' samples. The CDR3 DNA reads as TGTGCCAGCGCGGGGGGGCACGTCAATGAGCAGTTCTTC. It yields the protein CASAGGHVNEQFF.